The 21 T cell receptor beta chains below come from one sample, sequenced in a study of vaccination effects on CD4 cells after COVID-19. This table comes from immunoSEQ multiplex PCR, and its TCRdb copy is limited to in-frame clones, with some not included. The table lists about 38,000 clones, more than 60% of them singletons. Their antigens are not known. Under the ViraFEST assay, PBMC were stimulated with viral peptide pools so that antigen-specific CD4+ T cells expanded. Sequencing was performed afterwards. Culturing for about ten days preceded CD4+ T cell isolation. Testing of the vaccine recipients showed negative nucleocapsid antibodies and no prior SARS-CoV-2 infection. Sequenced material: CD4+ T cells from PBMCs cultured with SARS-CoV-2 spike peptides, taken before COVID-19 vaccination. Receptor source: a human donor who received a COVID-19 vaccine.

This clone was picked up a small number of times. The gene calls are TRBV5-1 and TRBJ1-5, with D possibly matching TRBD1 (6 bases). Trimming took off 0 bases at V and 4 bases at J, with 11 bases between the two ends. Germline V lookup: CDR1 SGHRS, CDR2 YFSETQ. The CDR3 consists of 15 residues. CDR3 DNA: TGCGCCAGCAGCTTGGATGGGCAGGGGAATCAGCCCCAGCATTTT. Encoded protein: CASSLDGQGNQPQHF.

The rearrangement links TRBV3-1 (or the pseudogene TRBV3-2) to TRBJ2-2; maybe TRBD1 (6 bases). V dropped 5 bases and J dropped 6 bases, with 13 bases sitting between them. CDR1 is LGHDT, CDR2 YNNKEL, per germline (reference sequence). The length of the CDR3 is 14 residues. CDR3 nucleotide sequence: TGTGCCAGCAGCTCCTCGACAGGCCCCGGGGAGCTGTTTTTT. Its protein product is CASSSSTGPGELFF.

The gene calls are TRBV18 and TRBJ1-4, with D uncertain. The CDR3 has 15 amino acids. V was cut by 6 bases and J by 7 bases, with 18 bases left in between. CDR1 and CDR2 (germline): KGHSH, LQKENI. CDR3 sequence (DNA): TGTGCCAGCTCCCCTCGGAGGGCCGACGGTGAAAAACTGTTTTTT. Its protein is CASSPRRADGEKLFF.

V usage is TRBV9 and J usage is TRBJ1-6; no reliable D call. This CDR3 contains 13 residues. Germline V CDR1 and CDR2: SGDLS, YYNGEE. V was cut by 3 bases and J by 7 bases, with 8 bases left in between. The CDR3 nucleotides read TGTGCCAGCAGCGGTGGACCAAATTCACCCCTCCACTTT. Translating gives CASSGGPNSPLHF. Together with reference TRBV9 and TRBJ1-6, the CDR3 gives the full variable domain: DSGVTQTPKHLITATGQRVTLRCSPRSGDLSVYWYQQSLDQGLQFLIQYYNGEERAKGNILERFSAQQFPDLHSELNLSSLELGDSALYFCASSGGPNSPLHFGNGTRLTVT.

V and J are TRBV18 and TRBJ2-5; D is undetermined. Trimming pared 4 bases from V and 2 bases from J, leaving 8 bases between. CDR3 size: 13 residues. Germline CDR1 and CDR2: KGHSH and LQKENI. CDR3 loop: CASSLGLQETQYF. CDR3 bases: TGTGCCAGCTCACTGGGGTTACAAGAGACCCAGTACTTC.

CDR3 residues: CASSLGLSNEKLFF. The CDR3 nucleotides read TGTGCCAGCAGCCTCGGACTTTCAAATGAAAAACTGTTTTTT. This chain links TRBV4-2 with TRBJ1-4; D ambiguous. The CDR3 is made up of 14 amino acids. The V gene lost 4 bases and the J gene lost 5 bases, with 11 bases spanning the gap. Germline CDR1 LGHNA, CDR2 YNFKEQ.

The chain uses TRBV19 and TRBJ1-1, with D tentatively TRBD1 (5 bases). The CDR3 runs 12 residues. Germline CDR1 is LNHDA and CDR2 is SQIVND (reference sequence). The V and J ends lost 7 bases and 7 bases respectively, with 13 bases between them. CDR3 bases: TGTGCCAGTACCCGGGGGACCATTGAAGCTTTCTTT. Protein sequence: CASTRGTIEAFF.

This CDR3 reads CAWSGWWGADYGYTF. As DNA, the CDR3 is TGTGCCTGGAGTGGTTGGTGGGGGGCCGACTATGGCTACACCTTC. The chain combines TRBV30 with TRBJ1-2, with D perhaps TRBD1 (6 bases). The V end lost 1 base, the J end lost 3 bases, and 15 bases lay between the germline ends. The V gene's germline CDR1 is GTSNPN and CDR2 SVGIG (reference sequence). The length of the CDR3 is 15 residues. The variable domain in full, with the rest retrieved from reference TRBV30 and TRBJ1-2, is SQTIHQWPATLVQPVGSPLSLECTVEGTSNPNLYWYRQAAGRGLQLLFYSVGIGQISSEVPQNLSASRPQDRQFILSSKKLLLSDSGFYLCAWSGWWGADYGYTFGSGTRLTVV.

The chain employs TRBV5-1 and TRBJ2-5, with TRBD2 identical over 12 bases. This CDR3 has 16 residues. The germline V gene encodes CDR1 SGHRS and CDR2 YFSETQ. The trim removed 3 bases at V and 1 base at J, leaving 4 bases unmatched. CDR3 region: CASSSTSGGFQETQYF. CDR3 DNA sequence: TGCGCCAGCAGCTCGACTAGCGGGGGATTCCAAGAGACCCAGTACTTC.

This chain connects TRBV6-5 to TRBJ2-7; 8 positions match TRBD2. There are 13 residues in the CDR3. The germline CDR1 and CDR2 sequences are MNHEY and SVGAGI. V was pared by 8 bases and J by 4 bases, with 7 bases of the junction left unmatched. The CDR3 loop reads CASGVAGTYEQYF. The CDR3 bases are TGTGCCAGCGGGGTAGCGGGAACTTACGAGCAGTACTTC.

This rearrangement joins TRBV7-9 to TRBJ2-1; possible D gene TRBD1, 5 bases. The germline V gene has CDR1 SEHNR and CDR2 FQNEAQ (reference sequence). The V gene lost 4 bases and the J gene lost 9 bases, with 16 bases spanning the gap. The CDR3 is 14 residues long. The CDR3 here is CASSWEGVGGEQFF. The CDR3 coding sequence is TGTGCCAGCAGCTGGGAAGGGGTGGGTGGTGAGCAGTTCTTC.

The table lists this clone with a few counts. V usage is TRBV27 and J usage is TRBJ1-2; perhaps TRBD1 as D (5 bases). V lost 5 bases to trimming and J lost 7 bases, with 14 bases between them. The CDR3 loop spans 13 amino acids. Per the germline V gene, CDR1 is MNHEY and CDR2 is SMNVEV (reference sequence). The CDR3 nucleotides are TGTGCCAGCAGTGCCCTTCAGGGATTTGGCTACACCTTC. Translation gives CASSALQGFGYTF.

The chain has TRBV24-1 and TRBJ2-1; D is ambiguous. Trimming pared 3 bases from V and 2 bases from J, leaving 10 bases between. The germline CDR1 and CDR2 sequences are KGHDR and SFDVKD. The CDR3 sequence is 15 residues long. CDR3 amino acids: CATSDPAGPYNEQFF. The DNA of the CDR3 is TGTGCCACCAGTGATCCGGCAGGACCCTACAATGAGCAGTTCTTC.

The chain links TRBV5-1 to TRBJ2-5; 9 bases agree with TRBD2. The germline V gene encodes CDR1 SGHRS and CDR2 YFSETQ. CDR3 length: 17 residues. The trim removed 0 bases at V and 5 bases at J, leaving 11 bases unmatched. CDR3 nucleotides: TGCGCCAGCAGCTTGGAAGGCGGGGGGGATTATGGTGAGACCCAGTACTTC. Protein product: CASSLEGGGDYGETQYF.

In nucleotides, the CDR3 is TGCGCCAGCAGCTTGGTGGGTAGGGCAGGGGATGACAATGAGCAGTTCTTC. It is translated as CASSLVGRAGDDNEQFF. The chain joins TRBV5-1 to TRBJ2-1, with D perhaps TRBD1 (6 bases). The CDR3 runs to 17 residues. V dropped 0 bases and J dropped 5 bases, with 18 bases sitting between them. CDR1 is SGHRS, CDR2 YFSETQ, per germline.

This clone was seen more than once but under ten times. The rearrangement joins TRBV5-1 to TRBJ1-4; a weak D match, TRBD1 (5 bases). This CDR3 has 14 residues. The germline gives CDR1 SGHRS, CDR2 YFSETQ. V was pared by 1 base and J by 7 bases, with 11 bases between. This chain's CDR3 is CASSLRQGVEKLFF. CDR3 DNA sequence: TGCGCCAGCAGCTTGAGGCAGGGAGTTGAAAAACTGTTTTTT.

The CDR3 is CASSEGGHRNQPQHF. DNA of the CDR3: TGTGCCAGCAGTGAAGGGGGACATCGCAATCAGCCCCAGCATTTT. J is TRBJ1-5 and V is TRBV2; perhaps TRBD1 as D (6 bases). The CDR3 runs to 15 residues. Germline loops: CDR1 SNHLY, CDR2 FYNNEI. V was shortened by 1 base and J by 2 bases, with 9 bases between the two germline ends.

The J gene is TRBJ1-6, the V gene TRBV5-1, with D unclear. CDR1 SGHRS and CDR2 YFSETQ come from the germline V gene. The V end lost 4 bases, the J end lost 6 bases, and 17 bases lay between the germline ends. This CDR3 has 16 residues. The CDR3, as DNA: TGCGCCAGCAGCCTAGGTGGACCCACGTTTAATTCACCCCTCCACTTT. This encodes CASSLGGPTFNSPLHF.

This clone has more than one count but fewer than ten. The CDR3 nucleotides read TGTGCCAGCAGCTCCCGGGACAGGGTAGCCGGTGAGCAGTTCTTC. It is translated as CASSSRDRVAGEQFF. V and J are TRBV5-4 and TRBJ2-1, with TRBD1 matching 9 bases. The CDR3 has 15 amino acids. The germline gives CDR1 SGHNT, CDR2 YYREEE (reference sequence). V trimming: 3 bases; J trimming: 9 bases; junction bases outside the gene matches: 10.

This chain's CDR3 is CASSLGVDSTMNTEAFF. The CDR3 DNA sequence: TGTGCCAGCAGCTTAGGAGTTGACAGCACCATGAACACTGAAGCTTTCTTT. The V call is TRBV7-9, the J call TRBJ1-1, with TRBD1 as a possible D gene (5 bases). V was pared by 1 base and J by 0 bases, with 15 bases between. CDR3 length: 17 amino acids. CDR1 and CDR2 (germline): SEHNR, FQNEAQ (reference sequence).

The CDR3 DNA sequence: TGTGCCAGCAGCGTACAGGGCTCTGGAAACACCATATATTTT. This codes for CASSVQGSGNTIYF. The chain carries TRBV6-5 and TRBJ1-3; weak D call: TRBD1 (6 bases). In germline, CDR1 is MNHEY, CDR2 SVGAGI. This CDR3 region has 14 residues. The germline V and J ends were trimmed by 6 bases and 0 bases, with 9 bases remaining between them.